This TCR beta chain was profiled in a study of CD4+ T cells in melanoma. Concerning this clone itself: Antigen unknown.

TCRdb's table, derived via immunoSEQ multiplex PCR, lists solely in-frame clones and lacks some. Here the sample spans over 15,000 clones, 60% to 80% being singletons. J was trimmed by 0 bases and V by 5 bases; bases with no gene match: 7. This CDR3 region has 16 residues. Germline V lookup: CDR1 SGHTA, CDR2 FQGTGA. General study results and limits: A reported correlation linked neoantigen-specific CD4+ T cells to CD8+, macrophage and B cell function. Diverse differentiation states were reported for melanoma neoantigen-specific CD4+ T cells.

The genes are TRBV7-3 and TRBJ1-3, with 7 positions matching TRBD1. The sequenced material came from cells from a culture (not recorded whether cultured in vitro). The receptor comes from a human donor with melanoma. CDR3 nucleotides: TGTGCCAGCAGCCAACAGGGGCCGGGCTCTGGAAACACCATATATTTT. Encoded protein: CASSQQGPGSGNTIYF.